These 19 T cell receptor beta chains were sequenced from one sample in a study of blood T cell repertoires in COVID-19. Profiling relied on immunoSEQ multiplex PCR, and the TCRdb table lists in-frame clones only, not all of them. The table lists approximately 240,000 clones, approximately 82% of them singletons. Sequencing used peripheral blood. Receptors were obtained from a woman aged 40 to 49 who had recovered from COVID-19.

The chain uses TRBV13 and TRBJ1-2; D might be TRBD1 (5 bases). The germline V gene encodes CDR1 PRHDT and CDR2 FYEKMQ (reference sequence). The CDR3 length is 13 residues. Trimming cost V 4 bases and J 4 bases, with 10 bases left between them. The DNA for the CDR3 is TGTGCCAGCAGCTCCCTGGGGGGCTATGGCTACACCTTC. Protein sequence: CASSSLGGYGYTF. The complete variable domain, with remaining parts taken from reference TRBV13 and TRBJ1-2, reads AAGVIQSPRHLIKEKRETATLKCYPIPRHDTVYWYQQGPGQDPQFLISFYEKMQSDKGSIPDRFSAQQFSDYHSELNMSSLELGDSALYFCASSSLGGYGYTFGSGTRLTVV.

CDR3 in DNA: TGTGCCAGCAGCACCGGCGGCAGACTCACAGATACGCAGTATTTT. Amino acids: CASSTGGRLTDTQYF. The rearrangement links TRBV7-3 to TRBJ2-3, with D unclear. From germline, CDR1 is SGHTA and CDR2 FQGTGA. V lost 5 bases and J lost 2, with 14 bases in between. The CDR3 is made up of 15 amino acids.

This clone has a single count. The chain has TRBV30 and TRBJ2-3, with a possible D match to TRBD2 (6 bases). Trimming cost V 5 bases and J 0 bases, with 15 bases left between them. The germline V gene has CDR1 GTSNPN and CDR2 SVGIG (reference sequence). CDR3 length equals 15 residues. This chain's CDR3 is CAWVRGSGSTDTQYF. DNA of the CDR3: TGTGCCTGGGTTCGGGGGAGCGGGAGCACAGATACGCAGTATTTT.

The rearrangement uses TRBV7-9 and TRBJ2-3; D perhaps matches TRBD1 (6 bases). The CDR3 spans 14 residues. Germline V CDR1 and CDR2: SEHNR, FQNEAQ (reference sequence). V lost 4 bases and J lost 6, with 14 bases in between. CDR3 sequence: CASSSTGLADTQYF. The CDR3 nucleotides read TGTGCCAGCAGCTCAACAGGGTTGGCGGATACGCAGTATTTT.

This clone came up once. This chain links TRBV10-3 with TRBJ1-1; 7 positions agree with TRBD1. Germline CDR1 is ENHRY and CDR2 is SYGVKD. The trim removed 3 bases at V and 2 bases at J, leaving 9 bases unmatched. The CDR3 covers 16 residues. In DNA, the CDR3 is TGTGCCATCAGTGATAAACAGGGGCTTGGAAACACTGAAGCTTTCTTT. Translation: CAISDKQGLGNTEAFF.

The CDR3: CASSHTSGGINTDTQYF. The CDR3 bases are TGTGCCAGTAGTCATACTAGCGGGGGGATAAACACAGATACGCAGTATTTT. The rearrangement links TRBV19 to TRBJ2-3, with 12 positions matching TRBD2. The junction had 8 bases not matched to a gene; V was cut back by 5 bases and J by 2 bases. The germline gives CDR1 LNHDA, CDR2 SQIVND (reference sequence). This CDR3 has 17 amino acids.

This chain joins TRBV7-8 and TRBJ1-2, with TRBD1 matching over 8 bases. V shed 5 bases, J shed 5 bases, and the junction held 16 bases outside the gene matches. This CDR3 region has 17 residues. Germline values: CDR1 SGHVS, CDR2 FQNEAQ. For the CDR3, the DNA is TGTGCCAGCAGCGCCCGACAGGGGTTTGGGGTTAGATATGGCTACACCTTC. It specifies CASSARQGFGVRYGYTF.

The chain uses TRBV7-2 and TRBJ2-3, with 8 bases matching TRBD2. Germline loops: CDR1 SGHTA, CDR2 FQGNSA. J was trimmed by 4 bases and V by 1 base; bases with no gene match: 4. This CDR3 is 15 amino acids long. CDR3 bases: TGTGCCAGCAGCTTAGAGGCGGGGGGCCCAGATACGCAGTATTTT. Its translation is CASSLEAGGPDTQYF.

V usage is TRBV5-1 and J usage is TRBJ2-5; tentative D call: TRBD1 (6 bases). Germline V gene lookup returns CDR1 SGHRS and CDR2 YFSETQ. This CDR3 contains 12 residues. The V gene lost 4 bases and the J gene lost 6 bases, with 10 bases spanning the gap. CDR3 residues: CASSIQGKTQYF. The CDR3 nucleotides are TGCGCCAGCAGCATACAGGGAAAGACCCAGTACTTC.

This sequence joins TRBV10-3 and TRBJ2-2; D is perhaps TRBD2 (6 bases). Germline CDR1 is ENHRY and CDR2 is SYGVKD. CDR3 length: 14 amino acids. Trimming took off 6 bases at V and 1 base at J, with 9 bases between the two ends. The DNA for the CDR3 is TGTGCCATCAGGGGGGGAAGGAACACCGGGGAGCTGTTTTTT. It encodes CAIRGGRNTGELFF.

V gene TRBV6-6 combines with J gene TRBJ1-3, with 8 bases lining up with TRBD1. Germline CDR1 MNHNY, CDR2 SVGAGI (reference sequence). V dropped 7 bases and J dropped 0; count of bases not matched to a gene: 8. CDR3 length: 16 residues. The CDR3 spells CASTHGDRSSGNTIYF. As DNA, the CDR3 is TGTGCCAGCACCCACGGGGACAGGAGCTCTGGAAACACCATATATTTT.

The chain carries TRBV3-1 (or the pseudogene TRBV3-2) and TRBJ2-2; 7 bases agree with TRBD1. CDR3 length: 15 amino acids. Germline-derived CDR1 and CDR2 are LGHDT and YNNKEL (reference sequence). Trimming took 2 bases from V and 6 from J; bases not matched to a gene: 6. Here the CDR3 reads CASSQQGGAAGELFF. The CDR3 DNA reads TGTGCCAGCAGCCAACAAGGGGGCGCCGCCGGGGAGCTGTTTTTT.

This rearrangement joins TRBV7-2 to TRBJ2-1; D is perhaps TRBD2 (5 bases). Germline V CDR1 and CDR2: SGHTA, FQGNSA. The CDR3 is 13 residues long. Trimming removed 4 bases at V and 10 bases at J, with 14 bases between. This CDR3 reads CASSYRLSWEQFF. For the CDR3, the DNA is TGTGCCAGCAGCTACCGACTATCATGGGAGCAGTTCTTC.

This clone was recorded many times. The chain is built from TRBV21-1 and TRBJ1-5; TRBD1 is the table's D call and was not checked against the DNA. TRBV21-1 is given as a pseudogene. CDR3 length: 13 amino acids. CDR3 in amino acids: CASKDRFNQPQHF. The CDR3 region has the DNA TGTGCCAGCAAGGACAGGTTCAATCAGCCCCAGCATTTT.

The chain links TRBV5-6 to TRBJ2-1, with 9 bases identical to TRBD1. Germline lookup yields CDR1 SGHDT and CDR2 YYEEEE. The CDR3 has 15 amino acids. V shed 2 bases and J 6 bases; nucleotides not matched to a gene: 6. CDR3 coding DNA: TGTGCCAGCAGCTTACAGGGGGCTACAATCAATGAGCAGTTCTTC. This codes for CASSLQGATINEQFF.

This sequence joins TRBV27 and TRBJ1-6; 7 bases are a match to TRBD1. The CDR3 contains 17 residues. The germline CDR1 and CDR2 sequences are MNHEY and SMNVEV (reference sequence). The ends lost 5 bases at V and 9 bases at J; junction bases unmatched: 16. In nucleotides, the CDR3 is TGTGCCAGCAGTCTACTCCTGACAGGGATGGTCGCTTCACCCCTCCACTTT. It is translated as CASSLLLTGMVASPLHF.

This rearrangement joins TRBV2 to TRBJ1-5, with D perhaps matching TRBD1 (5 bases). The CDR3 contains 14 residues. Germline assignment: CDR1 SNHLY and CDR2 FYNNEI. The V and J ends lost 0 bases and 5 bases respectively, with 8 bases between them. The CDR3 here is CASSEASGDQPQHF. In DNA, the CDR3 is TGTGCCAGCAGTGAAGCGTCGGGGGATCAGCCCCAGCATTTT.

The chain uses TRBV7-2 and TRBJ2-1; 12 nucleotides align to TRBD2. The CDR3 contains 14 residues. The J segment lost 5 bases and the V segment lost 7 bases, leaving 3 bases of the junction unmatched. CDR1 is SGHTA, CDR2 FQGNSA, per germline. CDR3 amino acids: CASTWTSGDNEQFF. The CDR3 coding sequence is TGTGCCAGCACCTGGACTAGCGGGGACAATGAGCAGTTCTTC.

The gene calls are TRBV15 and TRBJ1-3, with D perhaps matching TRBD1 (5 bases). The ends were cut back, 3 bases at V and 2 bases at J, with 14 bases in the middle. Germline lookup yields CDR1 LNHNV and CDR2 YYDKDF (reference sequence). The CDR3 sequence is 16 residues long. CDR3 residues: CATSREMGQTGNTIYF. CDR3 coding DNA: TGTGCCACCAGCAGGGAAATGGGGCAGACTGGAAACACCATATATTTT.